The clone carrying this T cell receptor beta chain has a count of ten or more. Its cognate antigen is unknown. Trimming at V came to 8 bases and at J to 2 bases, leaving 11 bases not matched to a gene. Germline-derived CDR1 and CDR2 are SGHVS and FQNEAQ. This CDR3 spans 17 amino acids. Molecular barcoded adaptors covering alpha/delta and beta/gamma chains were used on approximately 400 ng RNA. TCRdb called the reads again in MiXCR, with one record for every CDR3 protein. The sample holds around 140,000 distinct CDR3 sequences, about 12% seen once. These data are taken from a study of read filtering for tumor transcriptome and immune sequencing. Study as a whole: Patients were approximately 17 male and about 15 female, mean age approximately 70 years, range about 40 to 85. Points from the study as a whole: In IR-seq, single-read clonotypes were roughly 82% of clonotypes but approximately 3.5% of reads.

The chain combines TRBV7-8 with TRBJ2-3, with 12 bases lining up with TRBD2. The source is a donor older than 35 with multiple myeloma. The specimen sequenced was a population of CD138-negative cells sorted from bone marrow. The CDR3 coding sequence is TGTGCCAGCGCCTACACTAGCGGGAGGACGGCCACAGATACGCAGTATTTT. It translates to CASAYTSGRTATDTQYF. Using reference TRBV7-8 and TRBJ2-3 for the parts outside the CDR3, the full variable domain is GAGVSQSPRYKVAKRGQDVALRCDPISGHVSLFWYQQALGQGPEFLTYFQNEAQLDKSGLPSDRFFAERPEGSVSTLKIQRTQQEDSAVYLCASAYTSGRTATDTQYFGPGTRLTVL.